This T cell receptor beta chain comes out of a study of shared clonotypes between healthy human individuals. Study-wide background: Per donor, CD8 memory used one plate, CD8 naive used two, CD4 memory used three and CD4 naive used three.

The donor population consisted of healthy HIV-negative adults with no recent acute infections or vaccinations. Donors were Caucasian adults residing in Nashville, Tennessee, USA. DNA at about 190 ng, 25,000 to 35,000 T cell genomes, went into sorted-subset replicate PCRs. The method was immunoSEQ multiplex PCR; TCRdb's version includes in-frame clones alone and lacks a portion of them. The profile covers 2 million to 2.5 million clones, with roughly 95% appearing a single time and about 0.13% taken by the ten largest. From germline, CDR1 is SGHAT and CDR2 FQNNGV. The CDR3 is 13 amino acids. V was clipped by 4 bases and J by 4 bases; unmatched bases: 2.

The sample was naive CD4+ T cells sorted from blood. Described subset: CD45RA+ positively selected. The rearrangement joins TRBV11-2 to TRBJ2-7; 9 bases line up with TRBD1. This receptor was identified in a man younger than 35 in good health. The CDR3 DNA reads TGTGCCAGCAGCTGGACAGGGGAGTACGAGCAGTACTTC. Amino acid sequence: CASSWTGEYEQYF.